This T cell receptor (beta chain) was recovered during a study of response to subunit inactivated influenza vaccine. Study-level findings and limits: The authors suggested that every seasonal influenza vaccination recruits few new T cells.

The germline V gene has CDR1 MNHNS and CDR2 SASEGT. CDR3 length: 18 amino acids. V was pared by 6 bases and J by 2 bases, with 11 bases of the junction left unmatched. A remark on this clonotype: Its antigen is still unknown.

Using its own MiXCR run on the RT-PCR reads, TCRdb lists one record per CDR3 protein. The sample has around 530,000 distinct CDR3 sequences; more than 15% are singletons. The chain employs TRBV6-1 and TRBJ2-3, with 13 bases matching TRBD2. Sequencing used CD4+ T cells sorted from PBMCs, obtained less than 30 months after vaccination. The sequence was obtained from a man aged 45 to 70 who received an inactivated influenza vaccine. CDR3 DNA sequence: TGTGCCAGCAGGATACTAGCGGGAGGGGCGCCCGACACAGATACGCAGTATTTT. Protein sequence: CASRILAGGAPDTDTQYF.